This T cell receptor beta chain comes out of a study of cytomegalovirus exposure and HLA in healthy donors. Broader study findings: An analysis was carried out later, and it reportedly showed fewer N-insertions in an Asian-associated ancestry cluster than the roughly 700-donor mean. In presence/absence analyses, roughly uniform sequencing depth across donors was assumed.

The V and J ends lost 5 bases and 10 bases respectively, with 9 bases between them. The CDR3 runs to 11 residues. Germline V gene lookup returns CDR1 SNHLY and CDR2 FYNNEI. Samples came from healthy bone marrow donors. A multiplex PCR was run with 60 Vbeta primers and 13 Jbeta primers. Method: immunoSEQ multiplex PCR; TCRdb's copy keeps in-frame clones and lacks some. The sample comprises about 60,000 clones, almost 75% of which are singletons, and roughly 5.9% rests with the top ten. In the case of this clone: What it recognizes is unknown.

The sequence was collected from a man aged 50 or older in good health and CMV-seronegative. The V and J genes are TRBV2 and TRBJ2-1, with a weak D call TRBD2 (5 bases). The source material was PBMCs. The CDR3 DNA reads TGTGCCAGCAGTTCTGGACTCGAGCAGTTCTTC. Encoded protein: CASSSGLEQFF.